This TCR beta chain was obtained from a study of blood T cells in healthy people across ages. Together with a sample-barcoded 5' primer, a J-beta primer mix was included in a second PCR lasting about 7 to 11 cycles. Carrying 12 random nucleotides, a template-switch adaptor labeled each individual cDNA molecule. Each CDR3 protein is one row after TCRdb ran MiXCR on the 5' RACE reads. The sample lists more than 1,400,000 distinct CDR3 sequences; about 43% were seen once. Points from the study as a whole: It was found that TCR beta diversity correlated strongly with the percentage of naive T cells. Unsorted PBMCs blocked a conclusive comparison of naive and antigen-experienced cells.

Extraction of total RNA produced a minimum of 6 micrograms from each sample. There are a few counts of this clonotype. The antigen remains unidentified. Trimming shortened V by 0 bases and J by 5 bases, and 9 bases separated the two germline ends. Germline-derived CDR1 and CDR2 are SGDLS and YYNGEE. The CDR3 is 14 amino acids. What was sequenced was blood. The receptor was isolated from a woman aged 18-30 years in good health. The chain is built from TRBV9 and TRBJ2-1; D unclear. The CDR3, as DNA: TGTGCCAGCAGCGTAGTTCCTAACCACAATGAGCAGTTCTTC. Its protein is CASSVVPNHNEQFF.